The source of this T cell receptor beta chain is a study of OX40 agonist ivuxolimab in advanced cancers. Study-level background: Partial responses were achieved by three patients, of whom one had hepatocellular carcinoma and two had cutaneous melanoma. Study results and caveats: Among patients with partial responses at 0.1-3.0 mg/kg, clonal expansion was among the lowest.

With respect to this clone: Its antigen is undetermined.

Assay used: immunoSEQ multiplex PCR; TCRdb lists only in-frame clones, some missing. Altogether 70,000 to 90,000 clones are present, 70% to 90% being singletons, with the ten largest covering 0.3% to 0.45%. It was autoimmune disease history or systemic immunosuppression that excluded patients. V gave up 3 bases and J gave up 0 bases, with 6 bases separating them. Looked up from germline, CDR1 is ENHRY and CDR2 is SYGVKD. The CDR3 is 14 residues long. The specimen was CD4+ or CD8+ T cells sorted from blood, collected in a trial of the OX40 agonist ivuxolimab. The clonotype comes from an adult with an advanced solid tumor such as melanoma, head and neck, liver or kidney cancer. The gene calls are TRBV10-3 and TRBJ1-5; weak D call: TRBD1 (5 bases). CDR3 sequence reads: CAISDRDSNQPQHF. The CDR3 DNA reads TGTGCCATCAGTGACAGGGATAGCAATCAGCCCCAGCATTTT.